This T cell receptor beta chain was sequenced during a study of T cell repertoires in cytomegalovirus infection. This clonotype was observed a handful of times. TCRdb passed the reads through MiXCR, listing each CDR3 protein once. The sample lists around 490,000 distinct CDR3 sequences; less than 30% were seen once. The clonotype originates from a human donor in good health (CMV status not recorded). Some clones in this sample may be carry-over from other donors' samples. Sequencing was performed on PBMCs.

Here the CDR3 reads CASSLGASGRVDTQYF. In DNA, the CDR3 is TGTGCCAGCAGCTTGGGGGCTAGCGGGAGGGTAGATACGCAGTATTTT. The V gene is TRBV5-4, the J gene TRBJ2-3; 12 nucleotides agree with TRBD2. V lost 0 bases to trimming and J lost 5 bases; unmatched junction nucleotides: 4. This CDR3 is 16 amino acids long. Germline CDR1 is SGHNT and CDR2 is YYREEE (reference sequence). The complete variable domain, with remaining parts taken from reference TRBV5-4 and TRBJ2-3, reads ETGVTQSPTHLIKTRGQQVTLRCSSQSGHNTVSWYQQALGQGPQFIFQYYREEENGRGNFPPRFSGLQFPNYSSELNVNALELDDSALYLCASSLGASGRVDTQYFGPGTRLTVL.